This TCR beta chain was captured by sequencing in a study of blood T cell repertoires in COVID-19 (dated by TCRdb to 2018 to 2020). For the wider study: The collaborator samples originated in the United States, Italy and Spain and spanned the acute and convalescent phases of COVID-19. The prospective study material was composed of cDNA or gDNA derived from T cells, B-cell-depleted T cells, or PBMCs. Deeply sampled blood TCRbeta repertoires from subjects exposed to, actively infected with, or recovered from COVID-19 were included in the dataset. The repertoires were made available in a free public database intended to serve as a resource for research on the immune response to SARS-CoV-2. Samples came from the ongoing ImmuneRACE study (first 160 participants) plus 1,254 subjects from 6 global collaborators. The sample metadata nearly always contained a de-identified subject ID, COVID-19 status, age in years and sex. Where available, HLA class I and class II types were obtained from metadata supplied by the sample provider rather than from assay-based typing.

TCRbeta CDR3 regions were amplified from genomic DNA by means of the immunoSEQ Assay, a bias-controlled multiplex PCR. The study's own analysis went as follows. The number of nucleated cells in each sample was estimated by amplification of reference gene primers within the assay. To quantify the absolute abundance of each unique TCRbeta CDR3 rearrangement, sequence reads were collapsed and filtered. For each sample, productive Simpson clonality was calculated by taking the square root of Simpson's diversity index across productive rearrangements. Imported from immuneACCESS, the table was reduced by TCRdb to in-frame sequences with V and J called. These copies leave out some clones; in studies compared against another copy, an unresolved V gene accounts for under half, and the cause of the remainder is not known. The V and J calls and the clone size are those of that table, but D and trimming were determined from the DNA. This sample has about 430,000 clones in its table, and 88% of those were observed once. The ten top clones hold roughly 1.4% of the sample.

The paper's findings and limits, for the study overall: The quantity of clinical and demographic metadata differed by source and by participant and was supplied without curation.

The CDR3 runs 14 residues from the cysteine to the phenylalanine. Just the 42-base CDR3 DNA is kept, in frame starting at base 1. Compared with germline, V lacks 4 bases and J lacks 2 bases; bases without a gene match: 1. CDR1 MDHEN and CDR2 SYDVKM were looked up in the germline V gene. Notes on this clone: Its antigen is still unknown. No qualities accompany the bases; no much larger clone lies one base away.

Enrolling through a virtual design, the prospective study's participants ranged in age from roughly 18 to 90 years and lived across around 25 United States geographic areas. In the prospective study, cohorts were assigned on the basis of participant-reported clinical history obtained from a screening survey and a study questionnaire. Exposed participants were defined as having been in contact with someone with a PCR-confirmed or clinician-diagnosed COVID-19 case within 2 weeks of study entry. In the prospective study, mobile phlebotomists collected whole blood, serum and a nasopharyngeal or oropharyngeal swab from each participant. Over a roughly two-month period, participants in the prospective study had the option of providing additional blood draws and questionnaires. Prospective study blood samples were shipped either frozen or at room temperature before DNA extraction.

Recombination linked TRBV28 to TRBJ2-3, and TRBD2 aligns with 9 junction nucleotides. This clonotype originated in a woman between 18 and 30 years old who had been exposed to COVID-19. Sequenced input: PBMCs or T cells enriched from blood (not recorded which). The DNA is as follows: TGTGCCAGCAGTTCTAGCGGGGTCACAGATACGCAGTATTTT. This codes for CASSSSGVTDTQYF.